This entry features one T cell receptor beta chain sequence. The time point denotes: peripheral blood 6 weeks after treatment start. The germline V gene has CDR1 SEHNR and CDR2 FQNEAQ (reference sequence). There are 13 residues in the CDR3. Deletions cut 3 bases from V and 6 bases from J, with 11 bases between. This sample was taken from a study of PD-L1 blockade in urothelial cancer. Libraries were prepared by immunoSEQ multiplex PCR; TCRdb keeps only in-frame clonotypes and omits some of them. The repertoire holds some 120,000 clones, with approximately 90% as singletons. The rearrangement links TRBV7-9 to TRBJ1-1; D gene ambiguous. The clonotype was recovered from a man in his fifties or sixties with urothelial cancer. The sample was PBMCs, taken around atezolizumab (anti-PD-L1) treatment. The CDR3 is CASSFGRAAEAFF. In DNA form, the CDR3 reads TGTGCCAGCAGCTTTGGGAGGGCTGCTGAAGCTTTCTTT.